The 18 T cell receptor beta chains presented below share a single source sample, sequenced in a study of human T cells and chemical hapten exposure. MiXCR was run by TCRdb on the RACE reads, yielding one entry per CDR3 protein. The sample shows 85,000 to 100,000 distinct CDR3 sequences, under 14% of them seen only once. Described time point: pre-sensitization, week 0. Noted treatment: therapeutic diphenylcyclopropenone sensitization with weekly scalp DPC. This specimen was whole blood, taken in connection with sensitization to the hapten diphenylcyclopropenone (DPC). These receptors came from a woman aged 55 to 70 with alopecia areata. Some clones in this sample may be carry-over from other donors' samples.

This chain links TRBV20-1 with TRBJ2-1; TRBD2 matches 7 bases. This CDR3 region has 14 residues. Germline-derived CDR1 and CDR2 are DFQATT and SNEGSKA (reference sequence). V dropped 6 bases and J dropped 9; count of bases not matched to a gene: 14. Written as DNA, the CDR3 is TGCAGTGCCATCAACGGACTAGGGTTTGGTGAGCAGTTCTTC. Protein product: CSAINGLGFGEQFF.

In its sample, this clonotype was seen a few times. Here the CDR3 reads CASSSLGQVNTGELFF. The CDR3 coding sequence is TGTGCCAGCAGTTCTCTCGGACAGGTTAACACCGGGGAGCTGTTTTTT. The chain employs TRBV2 and TRBJ2-2; 7 nucleotides agree with TRBD1. The germline CDR1 and CDR2 sequences are SNHLY and FYNNEI. This CDR3 has 16 residues. The ends lost 5 bases at V and 2 bases at J; junction bases unmatched: 8.

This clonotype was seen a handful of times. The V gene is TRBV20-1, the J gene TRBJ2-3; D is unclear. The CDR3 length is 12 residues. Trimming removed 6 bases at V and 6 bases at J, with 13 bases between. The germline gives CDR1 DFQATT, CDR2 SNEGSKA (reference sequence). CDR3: CSAYPGYDTQYF. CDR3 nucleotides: TGCAGTGCCTATCCGGGTTACGATACGCAGTATTTT.

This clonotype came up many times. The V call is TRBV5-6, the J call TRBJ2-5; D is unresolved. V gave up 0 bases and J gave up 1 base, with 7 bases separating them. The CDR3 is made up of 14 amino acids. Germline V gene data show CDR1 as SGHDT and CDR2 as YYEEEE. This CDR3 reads CASSLEGLQETQYF. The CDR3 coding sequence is TGTGCCAGCAGCTTGGAAGGGCTCCAAGAGACCCAGTACTTC.

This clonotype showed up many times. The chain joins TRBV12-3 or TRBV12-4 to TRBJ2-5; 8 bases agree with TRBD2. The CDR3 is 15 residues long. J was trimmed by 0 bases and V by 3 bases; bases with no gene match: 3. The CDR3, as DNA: TGTGCCAGCAGTTTGACGGGGGGGAACCAAGAGACCCAGTACTTC. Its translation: CASSLTGGNQETQYF.

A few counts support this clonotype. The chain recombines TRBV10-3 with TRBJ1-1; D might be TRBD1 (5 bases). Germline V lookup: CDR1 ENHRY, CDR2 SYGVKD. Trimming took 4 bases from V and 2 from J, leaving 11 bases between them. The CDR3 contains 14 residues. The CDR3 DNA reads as TGTGCCATCAGTGTTGAGGGGTACAACACTGAAGCTTTCTTT. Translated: CAISVEGYNTEAFF.

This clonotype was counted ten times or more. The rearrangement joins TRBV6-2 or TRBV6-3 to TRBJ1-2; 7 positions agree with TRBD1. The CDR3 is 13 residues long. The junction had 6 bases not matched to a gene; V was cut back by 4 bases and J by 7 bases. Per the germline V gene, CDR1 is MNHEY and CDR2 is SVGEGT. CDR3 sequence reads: CASSFGTATGYTF. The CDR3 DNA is TGTGCCAGCAGTTTTGGGACAGCTACTGGCTACACCTTC.

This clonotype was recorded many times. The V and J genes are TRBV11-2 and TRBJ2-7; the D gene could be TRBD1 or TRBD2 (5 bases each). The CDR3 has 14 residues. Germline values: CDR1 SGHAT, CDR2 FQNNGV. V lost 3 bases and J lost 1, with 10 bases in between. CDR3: CASSFLGTSYEQYF. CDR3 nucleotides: TGTGCCAGCAGCTTCCTGGGGACGTCCTACGAGCAGTACTTC.

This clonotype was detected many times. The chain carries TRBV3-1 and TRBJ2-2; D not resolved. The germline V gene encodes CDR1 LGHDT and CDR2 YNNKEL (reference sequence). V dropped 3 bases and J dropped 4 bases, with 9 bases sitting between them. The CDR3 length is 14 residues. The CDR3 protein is CASSQFGATGELFF. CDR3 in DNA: TGTGCCAGCAGCCAGTTCGGAGCCACCGGGGAGCTGTTTTTT.

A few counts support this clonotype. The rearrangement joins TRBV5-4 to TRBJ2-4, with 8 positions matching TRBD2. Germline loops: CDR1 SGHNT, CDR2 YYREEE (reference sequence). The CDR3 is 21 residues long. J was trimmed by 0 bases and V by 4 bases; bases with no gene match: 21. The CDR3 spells CASSPEGSGDLSPLAKNIQYF. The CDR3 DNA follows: TGTGCCAGCAGCCCGGAGGGTAGCGGGGATCTATCACCACTAGCCAAAAACATTCAGTACTTC.

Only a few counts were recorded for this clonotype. The CDR3 sequence is CSAGYRETAEQFF. CDR3 nucleotide sequence: TGCAGTGCCGGGTACAGGGAAACGGCTGAGCAGTTCTTC. V gene TRBV20-1 combines with J gene TRBJ2-1; D may be TRBD1 (6 bases). The CDR3 loop spans 13 amino acids. The germline V gene has CDR1 DFQATT and CDR2 SNEGSKA (reference sequence). Trimming took off 6 bases at V and 9 bases at J, with 18 bases between the two ends.

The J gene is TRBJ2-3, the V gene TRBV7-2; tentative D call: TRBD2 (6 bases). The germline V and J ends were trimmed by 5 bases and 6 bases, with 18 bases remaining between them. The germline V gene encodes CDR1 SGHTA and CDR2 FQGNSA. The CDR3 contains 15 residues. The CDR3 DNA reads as TGTGCCAGCAGCGGCGGGCCTAGCGAGGCGGATACGCAGTATTTT. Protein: CASSGGPSEADTQYF.

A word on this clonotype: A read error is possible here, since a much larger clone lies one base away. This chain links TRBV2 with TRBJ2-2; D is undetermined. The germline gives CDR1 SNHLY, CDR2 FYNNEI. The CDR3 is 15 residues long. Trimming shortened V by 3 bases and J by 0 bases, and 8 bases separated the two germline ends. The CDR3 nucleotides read TGTGCCAGCAGTGAGGGCAGCTCGAACACCGGGGAGCTGTTTTTT. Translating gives CASSEGSSNTGELFF.

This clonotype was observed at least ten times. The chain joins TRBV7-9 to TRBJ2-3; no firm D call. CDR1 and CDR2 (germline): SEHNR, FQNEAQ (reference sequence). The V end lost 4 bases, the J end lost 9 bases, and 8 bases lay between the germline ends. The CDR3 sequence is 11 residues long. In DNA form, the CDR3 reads TGTGCCAGCAGCTCGGATCTGACGCAGTATTTT. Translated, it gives CASSSDLTQYF.

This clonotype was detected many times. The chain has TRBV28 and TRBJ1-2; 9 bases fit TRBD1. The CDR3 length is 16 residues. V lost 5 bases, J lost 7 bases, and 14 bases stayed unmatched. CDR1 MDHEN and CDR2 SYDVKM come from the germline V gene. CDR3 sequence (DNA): TGTGCCAGCAGTCTATCGGACAGGGGACGTTGGAGTGGCTACACCTTC. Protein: CASSLSDRGRWSGYTF.

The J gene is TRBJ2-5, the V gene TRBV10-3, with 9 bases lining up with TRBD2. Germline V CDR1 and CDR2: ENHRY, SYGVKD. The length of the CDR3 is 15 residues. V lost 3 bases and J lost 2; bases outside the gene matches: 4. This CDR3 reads CAISDSSGDQETQYF. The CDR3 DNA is TGTGCCATCAGTGATTCTAGCGGGGATCAAGAGACCCAGTACTTC.

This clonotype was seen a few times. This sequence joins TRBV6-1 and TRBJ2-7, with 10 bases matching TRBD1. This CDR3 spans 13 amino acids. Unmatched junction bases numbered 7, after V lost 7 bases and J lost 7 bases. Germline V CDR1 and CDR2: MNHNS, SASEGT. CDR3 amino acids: CASTTGGIGEQYF. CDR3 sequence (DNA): TGTGCCAGCACGACAGGGGGCATTGGGGAGCAGTACTTC.

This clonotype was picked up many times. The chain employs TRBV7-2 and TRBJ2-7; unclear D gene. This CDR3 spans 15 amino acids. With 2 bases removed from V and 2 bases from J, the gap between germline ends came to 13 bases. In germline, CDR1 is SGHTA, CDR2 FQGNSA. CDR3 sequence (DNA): TGTGCCAGCAGCTTAAAGACCGCCGTAGCCTACGAGCAGTACTTC. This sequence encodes CASSLKTAVAYEQYF.